This is a list of T cell receptor beta chains from one sample in a study of shared clonotypes between healthy human individuals. Here immunoSEQ multiplex PCR was the method, and the copy in TCRdb shows in-frame clones only, minus some. This table holds hundreds of thousands of clones, about 74% found once. Sequenced: memory CD4+ T cells sorted from blood. The receptors here all came from a woman between 25 and 40 years old in good health. CDR3s include the opening cysteine and the closing phenylalanine or tryptophan. The D gene is left open where the match is weak. Size is omitted from some rows. Given values are once, few, many or a class for expanded clones.

d_call: NA; clone_size: few; j_call: TRBJ1-2; v_call: TRBV2; cdr3_aa: CASSAQGPAGLYGYTF; cdr3_nt: TGTGCCAGCAGTGCGCAGGGACCCGCTGGACTCTATGGCTACACCTTC
d_call: NA; clone_size: NA; j_call: TRBJ2-7; v_call: TRBV7-2; cdr3_aa: CASSPPSSYEQYF; cdr3_nt: TGTGCCAGCAGCCCCCCCAGTTCATACGAGCAGTACTTC
d_call: NA; clone_size: few; j_call: TRBJ1-1; v_call: TRBV20-1; cdr3_aa: CSVARGTEAFF; cdr3_nt: TGCAGTGTCGCGCGCGGCACTGAAGCTTTCTTT
d_call: NA; clone_size: NA; j_call: TRBJ1-3; v_call: TRBV6-5; cdr3_aa: CASRPGHHSGNTIYF; cdr3_nt: TGTGCCAGCAGGCCGGGACACCACTCTGGAAACACCATATATTTT
d_call: TRBD1; clone_size: NA; j_call: TRBJ1-2; v_call: TRBV6-1; cdr3_aa: CASYRTGRASGYTF; cdr3_nt: TGTGCCAGCTATAGGACAGGGAGAGCAAGTGGCTACACCTTC
d_call: TRBD1; clone_size: NA; j_call: TRBJ1-2; v_call: TRBV5-1; cdr3_aa: CASSSTGGQGYTF; cdr3_nt: TGCGCCAGCAGCTCTACAGGGGGCCAAGGCTACACCTTC
d_call: TRBD2; clone_size: NA; j_call: TRBJ2-1; v_call: TRBV5-1; cdr3_aa: CASSFAGKRESNEQFF; cdr3_nt: TGCGCCAGCAGCTTCGCCGGGAAGCGGGAGTCCAATGAGCAGTTCTTC
d_call: NA; clone_size: NA; j_call: TRBJ1-5; v_call: TRBV7-2; cdr3_aa: CASSRGMSNQPQHF; cdr3_nt: TGTGCCAGCAGCCGTGGTATGAGCAATCAGCCCCAGCATTTT
d_call: NA; clone_size: NA; j_call: TRBJ1-3; v_call: TRBV28; cdr3_aa: CASSNNKWWSSGNTIYF; cdr3_nt: TGTGCCAGCAGCAACAACAAATGGTGGAGCTCTGGAAACACCATATATTTT
d_call: TRBD2; clone_size: once; j_call: TRBJ2-2; v_call: TRBV10-3; cdr3_aa: CAISERGEGTGELFF; cdr3_nt: TGTGCCATCAGTGAGCGAGGGGAGGGTACCGGGGAGCTGTTTTTT
d_call: TRBD1; clone_size: NA; j_call: TRBJ1-2; v_call: TRBV19; cdr3_aa: CASSKRSPQGGYGYTF; cdr3_nt: TGTGCCAGTAGTAAACGAAGTCCGCAGGGGGGCTATGGCTACACCTTC
d_call: TRBD2; clone_size: once; j_call: TRBJ2-7; v_call: TRBV11-2; cdr3_aa: CASSPIRRLAVLEQYF; cdr3_nt: TGTGCCAGCAGCCCAATAAGGCGGCTAGCGGTCCTCGAGCAGTACTTC
d_call: NA; clone_size: NA; j_call: TRBJ2-1; v_call: TRBV28; cdr3_aa: CASRVSVSYNEQFF; cdr3_nt: TGTGCCAGCAGAGTATCTGTCTCCTACAATGAGCAGTTCTTC
d_call: NA; clone_size: few; j_call: TRBJ2-5; v_call: TRBV27; cdr3_aa: CASSRREGLGGTQYF; cdr3_nt: TGTGCCAGCAGTCGGCGGGAAGGTTTGGGGGGGACCCAGTACTTC
d_call: NA; clone_size: NA; j_call: TRBJ2-2; v_call: TRBV6-5; cdr3_aa: CASSTSGLGTGELFF; cdr3_nt: TGTGCCAGCAGCACCTCGGGCTTGGGGACCGGGGAGCTGTTTTTT
d_call: TRBD2; clone_size: few; j_call: TRBJ2-6; v_call: TRBV27; cdr3_aa: CASSVGLAGSGANVLTF; cdr3_nt: TGTGCCAGCAGTGTGGGACTAGCGGGCTCTGGGGCCAACGTCCTGACTTTC
d_call: TRBD2; clone_size: NA; j_call: TRBJ2-7; v_call: TRBV7-8; cdr3_aa: CASSRNIAGVDEQYF; cdr3_nt: TGTGCCAGCAGTCGGAACATAGCGGGAGTCGACGAGCAGTACTTC
d_call: TRBD2; clone_size: NA; j_call: TRBJ2-1; v_call: TRBV6-6; cdr3_aa: CASNIAGSTYNEQFF; cdr3_nt: TGTGCCAGCAATATAGCGGGATCAACCTACAATGAGCAGTTCTTC
d_call: NA; clone_size: NA; j_call: TRBJ2-5; v_call: TRBV7-2; cdr3_aa: CASSLGGAGTPIEAQYF; cdr3_nt: TGTGCCAGCAGCTTAGGGGGTGCCGGGACGCCGATTGAGGCCCAGTACTTC
d_call: TRBD1; clone_size: NA; j_call: TRBJ1-4; v_call: TRBV28; cdr3_aa: CASSSQTGGGEKLFF; cdr3_nt: TGTGCCAGCAGTTCTCAAACAGGGGGTGGTGAAAAACTGTTTTTT
d_call: NA; clone_size: NA; j_call: TRBJ1-2; v_call: TRBV7-2; cdr3_aa: CASNPVGRTNYGYTF; cdr3_nt: TGTGCCAGCAACCCCGTGGGGAGGACTAACTATGGCTACACCTTC
d_call: NA; clone_size: NA; j_call: TRBJ2-5; v_call: TRBV30; cdr3_aa: CAWIPADQQETQYF; cdr3_nt: TGTGCCTGGATACCCGCGGACCAGCAAGAGACCCAGTACTTC
d_call: NA; clone_size: NA; j_call: TRBJ1-2; v_call: TRBV27; cdr3_aa: CASSSGTGNYGYTF; cdr3_nt: TGTGCCAGCAGTAGCGGGACGGGGAACTATGGCTACACCTTC
d_call: NA; clone_size: NA; j_call: TRBJ2-7; v_call: TRBV19; cdr3_aa: CASTGRGSKGTYEQYF; cdr3_nt: TGTGCCAGTACCGGGAGAGGCTCTAAAGGGACCTACGAGCAGTACTTC
d_call: NA; clone_size: NA; j_call: TRBJ2-1; v_call: TRBV11-2; cdr3_aa: CASSLNLRARGEQFF; cdr3_nt: TGTGCCAGCAGCTTAAATTTGCGGGCCCGGGGAGAGCAGTTCTTC
d_call: TRBD2; clone_size: NA; j_call: TRBJ2-1; v_call: TRBV28; cdr3_aa: CASSRTSGSFYNEQFF; cdr3_nt: TGTGCCAGCAGTAGGACTAGCGGGAGCTTCTACAATGAGCAGTTCTTC
d_call: NA; clone_size: NA; j_call: TRBJ1-2; v_call: TRBV2; cdr3_aa: CASRHNNYGYTF; cdr3_nt: TGTGCCAGCAGACACAATAACTATGGCTACACCTTC
d_call: TRBD2; clone_size: NA; j_call: TRBJ2-1; v_call: TRBV7-9; cdr3_aa: CASSPTGTSLYNEQFF; cdr3_nt: TGTGCCAGCAGCCCAACCGGGACTAGCCTCTACAATGAGCAGTTCTTC
d_call: TRBD1; clone_size: few; j_call: TRBJ1-3; v_call: TRBV6-5; cdr3_aa: CATSGGPGNTIYF; cdr3_nt: TGTGCCACCTCAGGGGGCCCTGGAAACACCATATATTTT
d_call: TRBD1; clone_size: few; j_call: TRBJ1-2; v_call: TRBV4-1; cdr3_aa: CASSRSDRNYGYTF; cdr3_nt: TGCGCCAGCAGCCGATCGGACAGGAACTATGGCTACACCTTC
d_call: NA; clone_size: NA; j_call: TRBJ1-2; v_call: TRBV30; cdr3_aa: CAWSAGQTYGYTF; cdr3_nt: TGTGCCTGGAGCGCTGGACAGACTTATGGCTACACCTTC
d_call: NA; clone_size: once; j_call: TRBJ2-1; v_call: TRBV10-1; cdr3_aa: CASSSSRSAYNEQFF; cdr3_nt: TGCGCCAGCAGTTCGTCTAGATCTGCCTACAATGAGCAGTTCTTC
d_call: TRBD1; clone_size: few; j_call: TRBJ1-2; v_call: TRBV14; cdr3_aa: CASSQVGQGSGYTF; cdr3_nt: TGTGCCAGCAGCCAAGTGGGACAGGGGAGTGGCTACACCTTC
d_call: NA; clone_size: NA; j_call: TRBJ1-2; v_call: TRBV4-1; cdr3_aa: CASSPLRGGYTF; cdr3_nt: TGCGCCAGCAGCCCATTAAGAGGTGGCTACACCTTC
d_call: TRBD1; clone_size: NA; j_call: TRBJ1-5; v_call: TRBV10-2; cdr3_aa: CASSELRQGGQPQHF; cdr3_nt: TGCGCCAGCAGTGAGCTACGACAGGGCGGGCAGCCCCAGCATTTT